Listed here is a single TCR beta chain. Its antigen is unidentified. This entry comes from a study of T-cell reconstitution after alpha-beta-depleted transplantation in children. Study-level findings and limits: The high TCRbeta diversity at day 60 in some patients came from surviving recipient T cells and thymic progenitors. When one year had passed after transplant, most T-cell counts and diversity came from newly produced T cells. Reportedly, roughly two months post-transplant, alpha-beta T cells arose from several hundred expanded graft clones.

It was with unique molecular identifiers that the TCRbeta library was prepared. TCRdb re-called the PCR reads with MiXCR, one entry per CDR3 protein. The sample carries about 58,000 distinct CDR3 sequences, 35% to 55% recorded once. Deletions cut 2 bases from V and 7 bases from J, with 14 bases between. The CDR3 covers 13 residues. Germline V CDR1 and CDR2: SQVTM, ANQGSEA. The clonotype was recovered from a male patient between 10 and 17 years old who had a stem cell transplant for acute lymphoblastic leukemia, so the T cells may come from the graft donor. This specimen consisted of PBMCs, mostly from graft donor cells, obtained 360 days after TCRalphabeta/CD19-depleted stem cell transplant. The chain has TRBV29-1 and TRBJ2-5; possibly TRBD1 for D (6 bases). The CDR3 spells CSVEFPGHGTQYF. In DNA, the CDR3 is TGCAGCGTTGAATTTCCGGGACACGGGACCCAGTACTTC. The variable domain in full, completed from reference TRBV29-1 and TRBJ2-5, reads SAVISQKPSRDICQRGTSLTIQCQVDSQVTMMFWYRQQPGQSLTLIATANQGSEATYESGFVIDKFPISRPNLTFSTLTVSNMSPEDSSIYLCSVEFPGHGTQYFGPGTRLLVL.